The rows below give T cell receptor beta chains drawn from one sample of a study of radiotherapy plus CTLA-4 blockade in lung cancer. Clones were read by immunoSEQ multiplex PCR, and TCRdb kept only the in-frame ones, dropping some. The data contain approximately 72,000 clones, 78% of them seen just once; the ten biggest clones take up about 6.7%. Sequencing was performed on peripheral blood, taken from a patient treated with radiotherapy plus ipilimumab. The receptors shown here come from a human donor with non-small cell lung cancer who had a complete response to radiotherapy plus ipilimumab. The CDR3 runs from the conserved cysteine through the conserved F or W. The D gene is left open where the match is weak. Clone size is shown for a subset of rows, as once, few, many or a class of expanded clone.

j_call clone_size v_call d_call cdr3_aa cdr3_nt
TRBJ1-2 NA TRBV7-2 TRBD1 CASSLSPVRDRGKNGYTF TGTGCCAGCAGCTTAAGCCCCGTCCGGGACAGGGGGAAGAATGGCTACACCTTC
TRBJ2-5 NA TRBV5-1 NA CASSLAGTQETQYF TGCGCCAGCAGCTTAGCGGGGACACAAGAGACCCAGTACTTC
TRBJ1-2 NA TRBV5-4 NA CASSLERVYGYTF TGTGCCAGCAGCTTGGAGAGAGTCTATGGCTACACCTTC
TRBJ1-1 NA TRBV6-1 NA CASSGGRTQLDTEAFF TGTGCCAGCAGTGGAGGACGGACGCAACTGGACACTGAAGCTTTCTTT
TRBJ1-2 NA TRBV7-9 NA CASSLDQGPNNYGYTF TGTGCCAGCAGCTTAGATCAGGGCCCAAATAACTATGGCTACACCTTC
TRBJ1-2 NA TRBV18 NA CASSPSRGRSYTF TGTGCCAGCTCACCCTCCAGGGGCAGGAGCTACACCTTC
TRBJ2-1 NA TRBV5-1 NA CASRKQGISYNEQFF TGCGCCAGCAGAAAACAGGGAATCTCCTACAATGAGCAGTTCTTC
TRBJ2-2 NA TRBV2 NA CASRPGTRYNTGELFF TGTGCCAGCAGACCCGGGACACGGTATAACACCGGGGAGCTGTTTTTT
TRBJ1-4 NA TRBV28 NA CASSLKNEKLFF TGTGCCAGCAGTTTGAAGAATGAAAAACTGTTTTTT
TRBJ2-2 once TRBV5-1 NA CASSPNPRDTGELFF TGCGCCAGCAGCCCTAATCCCCGGGACACCGGGGAGCTGTTTTTT
TRBJ2-1 NA TRBV9 NA CASSVGGTYNEQFF TGTGCCAGCAGCGTAGGGGGGACCTACAATGAGCAGTTCTTC
TRBJ1-2 NA TRBV19 NA CASSIEGPSNYGYTF TGTGCCAGTAGTATCGAGGGTCCCAGTAACTATGGCTACACCTTC
TRBJ1-2 NA TRBV7-9 NA CASSLLGAELFYGYTF TGTGCCAGCAGCTTACTCGGGGCAGAACTATTCTATGGCTACACCTTC
TRBJ1-1 NA TRBV11-2 NA CASSFVGRGFKNTEAFF TGTGCCAGCAGCTTCGTAGGAAGGGGATTTAAGAACACTGAAGCTTTCTTT
TRBJ1-3 NA TRBV9 NA CASSVGVGLNSGNTIYF TGTGCCAGCAGCGTAGGGGTAGGACTTAACTCTGGAAACACCATATATTTT
TRBJ1-2 NA TRBV6-5 NA CASSYGGGGYGYTF TGTGCCAGCAGTTACGGAGGGGGAGGATATGGCTACACCTTC
TRBJ2-5 once TRBV27 TRBD1 CASSSLGQGEETQYF TGTGCCAGCAGTAGTTTAGGCCAGGGGGAAGAGACCCAGTACTTC